The clone carrying this T cell receptor (beta chain) was observed a single time. This sample was taken from a study of blood T cell repertoires in COVID-19. Generated by immunoSEQ multiplex PCR, the TCRdb table keeps only in-frame clones and is missing some. The data contain 180,000 or so clones, about 90% of them singletons. Germline loops: CDR1 LGHNT, CDR2 FRNRAP. The CDR3 covers 14 residues. The V and J ends lost 5 bases and 2 bases respectively, with 13 bases between them. Seattle patient enrollment occurred during active infection, with longitudinal follow-up thereafter. The source is an older woman with COVID-19, enrolled during active disease. Input material: peripheral blood. This sequence joins TRBV12-5 and TRBJ2-7; a possible D gene is TRBD2 (6 bases). The CDR3 spells CASGIGSLTYEQYF. CDR3 DNA sequence: TGTGCTAGTGGTATCGGGAGTCTCACCTACGAGCAGTACTTC.